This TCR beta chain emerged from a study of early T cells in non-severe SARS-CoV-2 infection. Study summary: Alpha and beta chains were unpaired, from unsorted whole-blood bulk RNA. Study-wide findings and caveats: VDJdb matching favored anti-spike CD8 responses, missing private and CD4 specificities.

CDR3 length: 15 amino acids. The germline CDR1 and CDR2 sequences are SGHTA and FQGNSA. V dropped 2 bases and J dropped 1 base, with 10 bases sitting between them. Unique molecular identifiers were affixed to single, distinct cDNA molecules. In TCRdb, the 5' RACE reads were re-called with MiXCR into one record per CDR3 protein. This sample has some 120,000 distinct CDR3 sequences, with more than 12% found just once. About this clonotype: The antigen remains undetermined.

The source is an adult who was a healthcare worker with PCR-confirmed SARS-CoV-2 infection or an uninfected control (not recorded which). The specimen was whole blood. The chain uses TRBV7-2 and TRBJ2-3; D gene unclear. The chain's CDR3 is CASSLWRTRTDTQYF. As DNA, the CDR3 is TGTGCCAGCAGCTTATGGCGGACCCGCACAGATACGCAGTATTTT.